This T cell receptor (beta chain) stems from a study of blood T cell repertoires in COVID-19. This clone was counted only a few times. Assay used: immunoSEQ multiplex PCR; TCRdb lists only in-frame clones, some missing. The sample shows more than 85,000 clones, approximately 82% of them seen only once. The specimen was peripheral blood. The receptor comes from a man in his sixties with active or convalescent COVID-19.

CDR3 in amino acids: CASSEPGLAGYNEQFF. The CDR3 DNA reads TGTGCCAGCAGTGAACCAGGGCTAGCGGGGTACAATGAGCAGTTCTTC. The chain uses TRBV25-1 and TRBJ2-1; 9 bases match TRBD2. Unmatched junction bases numbered 6, after V lost 2 bases and J lost 4 bases. Per germline, CDR1 MGHDK and CDR2 SYGVNS. The CDR3 is made up of 16 amino acids.